This TCR beta chain was identified during a study of memory CD4+ T cells and cytomegalovirus serostatus (dated by TCRdb to between 2017 and 2020). For the wider study: The cohort included approximately 35 healthy adults from Belgium, of whom 9 were CMV seropositive and 24 were CMV seronegative. To replicate a published TCR-based CMV serostatus classifier, the study sequenced CD4+ memory TCRbeta repertoires from a Belgian cohort whose cytomegalovirus serostatus was known. General findings and caveats noted by the study authors: On the Belgian cohort, the classifier based on the original framework reached a median bootstrapped AUC of nearly 0.97, with a 95% CI of 0.76-1.00. CMV serostatus prediction reached a median bootstrapped AUC of approximately 0.95 with the original framework and about 0.91 with a US-trained random forest. Among the 150 to 200 previously reported CMV-associated TCRbeta sequences, roughly 68 showed up in the CD4+ memory repertoires, with each one found in between one and five individuals. Unlike the original study, which covered naive and memory CD4+ and CD8+ populations, the Belgian study sequenced only CD4+CD45RO+ memory cells. The results were read as suggesting that the CMV-associated TCR signature is, for the most part, present in the CD4+ memory repertoire.

Single viable CD3+CD4+CD8-CD45RO+ cells were sorted as memory CD4+ T cells on a FACSAria II. CMV serostatus was determined with a Roche Elecsys assay detecting serum IgG against CMV pp150, pp28, p38 and p52. Once the samples were thawed, total CD4+ T cells were enriched through positive selection using CD4 magnetic microbeads. The samples came from a different study that was designed specifically to examine the CD4+ T cell memory repertoire. Peripheral blood mononuclear cells were isolated and cryopreserved according to standard operating procedures, and serum was kept at -80 degrees C. CD3-PerCP (BW264/56), CD4-APC (RPA-T4), CD45RO-PE (UCHT1) and CD8-Pacific Orange (3B5) antibodies were used for staining, and non-viable cells were excluded with Sytox blue. Concerning this clone: The antigen it recognizes is unknown. No clone much larger than this one lies a single base away; base qualities are absent.

CDR1 and CDR2, looked up from the germline V gene (reference sequence), are MNHEY and SMNVEV. For this chain, trimming is 2 bases at the V end and 4 bases at the J end, and the number of junction bases without a gene match is 6. From the cysteine up to the phenylalanine, the CDR3 has a length of 17 residues. The entry retains the CDR3 DNA only, 51 bases that are in frame from base 1. The Quick-DNA Microprep Kit was used to extract genomic DNA from the sorted cells. Amplification of TCRbeta DNA was done with the immunoSEQ hsTCRbeta kit, following the protocol from the manufacturer. TCRbeta libraries were sequenced on an Illumina MiSeq instrument. Per the original workflow: Following removal of out-of-frame sequences, about 2,200,000 distinct TCRbeta sequences were retained, with an average of roughly 62,000 per individual. Each individual was scored according to the count of 160 or so previously reported CMV-associated TCRbeta sequences and the total productive distinct TCRbeta count. A beta-binomial model was reimplemented in Python, and random forests from scikit-learn, run with default parameters, were trained on data from the US cohort. On the Belgian cohort, classifier performance was reported as the median AUC, along with percentile confidence intervals, across 10,000 bootstrap iterations. TCRdb obtained this table from immuneACCESS and retained in-frame rearrangements with V and J assigned. These tables miss some clones; where compared with another copy, unresolved V genes account for less than half of the shortfall, and the remainder is unexplained. V, J and clone size reflect that table, while D and trimming were determined from the DNA. This sample is represented by about 41,000 clones; around 79% of them were singletons. The ten most abundant clones make up 0.79% of the sample.

The sample comprised memory CD4+ T cells from blood. The V gene is TRBV27 and the J gene is TRBJ2-1; TRBD2 fits 12 bases in the junction. The sequence derives from an adult in good health and CMV-seronegative. At the DNA level, the sequence is TGTGCCAGCAGTTTAAGTCTTCTAGCGGGGGGGTACAATGAGCAGTTCTTC. Its protein is CASSLSLLAGGYNEQFF.